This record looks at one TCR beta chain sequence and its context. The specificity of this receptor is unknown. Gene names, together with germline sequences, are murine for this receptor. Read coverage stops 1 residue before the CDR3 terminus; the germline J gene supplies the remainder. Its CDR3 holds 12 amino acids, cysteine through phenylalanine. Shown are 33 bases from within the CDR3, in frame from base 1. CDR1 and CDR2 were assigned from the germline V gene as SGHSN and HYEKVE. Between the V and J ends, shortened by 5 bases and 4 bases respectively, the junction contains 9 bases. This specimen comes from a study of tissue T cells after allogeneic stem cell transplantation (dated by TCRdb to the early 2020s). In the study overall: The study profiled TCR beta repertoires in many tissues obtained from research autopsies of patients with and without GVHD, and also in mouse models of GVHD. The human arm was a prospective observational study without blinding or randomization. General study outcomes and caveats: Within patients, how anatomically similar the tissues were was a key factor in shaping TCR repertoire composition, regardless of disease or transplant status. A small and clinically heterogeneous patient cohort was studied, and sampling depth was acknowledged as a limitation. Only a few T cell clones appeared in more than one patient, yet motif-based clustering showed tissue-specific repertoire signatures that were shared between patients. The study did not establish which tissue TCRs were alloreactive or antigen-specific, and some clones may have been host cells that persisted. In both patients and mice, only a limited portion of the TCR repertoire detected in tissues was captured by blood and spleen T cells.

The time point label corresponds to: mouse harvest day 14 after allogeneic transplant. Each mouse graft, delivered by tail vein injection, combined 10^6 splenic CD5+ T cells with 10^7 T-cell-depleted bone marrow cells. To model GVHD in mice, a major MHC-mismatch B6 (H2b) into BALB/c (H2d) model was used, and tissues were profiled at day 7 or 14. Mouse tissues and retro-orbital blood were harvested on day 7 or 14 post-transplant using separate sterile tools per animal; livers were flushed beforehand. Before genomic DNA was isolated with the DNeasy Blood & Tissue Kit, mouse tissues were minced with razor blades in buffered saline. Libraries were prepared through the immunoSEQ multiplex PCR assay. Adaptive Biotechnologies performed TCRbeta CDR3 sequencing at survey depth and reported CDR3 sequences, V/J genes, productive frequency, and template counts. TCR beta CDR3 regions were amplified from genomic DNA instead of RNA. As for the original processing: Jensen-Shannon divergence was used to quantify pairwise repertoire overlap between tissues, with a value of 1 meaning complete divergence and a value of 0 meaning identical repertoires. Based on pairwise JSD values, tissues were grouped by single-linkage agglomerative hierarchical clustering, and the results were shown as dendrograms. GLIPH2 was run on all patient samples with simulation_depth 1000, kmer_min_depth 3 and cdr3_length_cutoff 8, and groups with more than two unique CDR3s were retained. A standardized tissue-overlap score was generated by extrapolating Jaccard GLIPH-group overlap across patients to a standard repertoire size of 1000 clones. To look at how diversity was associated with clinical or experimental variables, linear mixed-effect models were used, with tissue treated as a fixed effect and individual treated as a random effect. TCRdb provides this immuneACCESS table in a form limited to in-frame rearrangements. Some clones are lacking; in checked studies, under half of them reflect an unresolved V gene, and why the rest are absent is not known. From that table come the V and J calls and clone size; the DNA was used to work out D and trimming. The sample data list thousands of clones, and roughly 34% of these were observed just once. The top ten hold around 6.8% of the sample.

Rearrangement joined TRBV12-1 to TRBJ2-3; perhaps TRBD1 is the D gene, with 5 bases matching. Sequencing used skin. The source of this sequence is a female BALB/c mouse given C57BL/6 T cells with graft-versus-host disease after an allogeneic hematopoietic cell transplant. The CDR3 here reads CASFGQTETLYF. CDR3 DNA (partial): TGTGCCAGCTTTGGACAAACAGAAACGCTGTAT.